The clone carrying this T cell receptor (beta chain) was seen only a few times. The antigen is undetermined. Primers: 60 Vbeta forward and 13 Jbeta reverse. Libraries were prepared by immunoSEQ multiplex PCR; TCRdb keeps only in-frame clonotypes and omits some of them. The sample shows under 250,000 clones, about 85% of them seen only once. The data were taken from a study of cytomegalovirus exposure and HLA in healthy donors. Study-wide findings and caveats: An analysis was carried out later, and it reportedly showed fewer N-insertions in an Asian-associated ancestry cluster than the approximately 680-donor mean. A later analysis found that most CMV-associated TCR beta chains appeared HLA-restricted. The HLA-A and HLA-B alleles of most subjects were reportedly predicted accurately from TCR beta sequences. The study designated 150 to 200 TCR beta chains cytomegalovirus-associated.

This CDR3 has 16 amino acids. Germline-derived CDR1 and CDR2 are SGHAT and FQNNGV. V was clipped by 5 bases and J by 4 bases; unmatched bases: 12. This receptor was taken from a girl aged 2 to 9 in good health and CMV-seronegative. Sequencing was carried out using PBMCs. The chain recombines TRBV11-2 with TRBJ2-7; 9 bases match TRBD2. The CDR3 spells CASSTLTGTSNYEQYF. The CDR3 nucleotides read TGTGCCAGCAGCACGCTAACGGGGACTAGCAATTACGAGCAGTACTTC. The whole variable domain, filled in from reference TRBV11-2 and TRBJ2-7, reads EAGVAQSPRYKIIEKRQSVAFWCNPISGHATLYWYQQILGQGPKLLIQFQNNGVVDDSQLPKDRFSAERLKGVDSTLKIQPAKLEDSAVYLCASSTLTGTSNYEQYFGPGTRLTVT.